The 20 T cell receptor beta chains given below trace back to one sample, sequenced in a study of cytomegalovirus exposure and HLA in healthy donors. In the PCR, 60 Vbeta and 13 Jbeta primers were used. The protocol was immunoSEQ multiplex PCR, while the TCRdb copy is restricted to in-frame clones and leaves out a portion. The data hold about 160,000 clones, with 75% to 85% observed a single time. The sequencing input was PBMCs. These receptors all come from a woman between 50 and 59 years old in good health and CMV-seronegative.

The rearrangement uses TRBV19 and TRBJ1-1, with 8 bases that match TRBD1. J was trimmed by 0 bases and V by 4 bases; bases with no gene match: 10. Germline-derived CDR1 and CDR2 are LNHDA and SQIVND (reference sequence). The CDR3 is 17 amino acids. The CDR3 reads CASSRDRGQTMNTEAFF. The CDR3 DNA reads as TGTGCCAGTAGTAGAGACAGGGGACAGACTATGAACACTGAAGCTTTCTTT.

This clone was found a few times. V and J are TRBV4-1 and TRBJ2-7, with D perhaps TRBD1 (5 bases). Germline V gene data show CDR1 as MGHRA and CDR2 as YSYEKL. This CDR3 contains 14 residues. V dropped 5 bases and J dropped 4 bases, with 15 bases sitting between them. CDR3 bases: TGCGCCAGCAGCGCCCCAGGGTCGTTATACGAGCAGTACTTC. It yields the protein CASSAPGSLYEQYF.

V is TRBV2 and J is TRBJ2-1; tentatively, D is TRBD2 (6 bases). The CDR3 loop spans 12 amino acids. Looked up from germline, CDR1 is SNHLY and CDR2 is FYNNEI. The V end was cut by 8 bases, the J end by 6 bases, with 11 bases between. The CDR3, as DNA: TGTGCCAGCGCCCGGGACTCCAATGAGCAGTTCTTC. Protein: CASARDSNEQFF.

The gene calls are TRBV12-5 and TRBJ1-5; tentative D call: TRBD1 (6 bases). Trimming cost V 6 bases and J 7 bases, with 13 bases left between them. There are 13 residues in the CDR3. CDR1 LGHNT and CDR2 FRNRAP come from the germline V gene. DNA of the CDR3: TGTGCTAGTGGAACCAGTACAGGGCAGCCCCAGCATTTT. The encoded protein is CASGTSTGQPQHF.

This clone occurred once. The CDR3 loop reads CASSLGGRRGEGAFF. CDR3 nucleotide sequence: TGCGCCAGCAGCTTGGGAGGGCGACGGGGGGAGGGAGCTTTCTTT. The V and J genes are TRBV5-1 and TRBJ1-1, with a weak D call TRBD1 (5 bases). Germline CDR1 reads SGHRS; CDR2 reads YFSETQ. Between the trimmed V and J ends, which lost 0 bases and 10 bases, there was a span of 19 bases. This CDR3 comprises 15 residues. Full variable domain (rest looked up from reference TRBV5-1 and TRBJ1-1): KAGVTQTPRYLIKTRGQQVTLSCSPISGHRSVSWYQQTPGQGLQFLFEYFSETQRNKGNFPGRFSGRQFSNSRSEMNVSTLELGDSALYLCASSLGGRRGEGAFFGQGTRLTVV.

In regard to this clone: At one boundary the junction diverges from the germline segment, which might be a read error. The rearrangement uses TRBV27 and TRBJ2-2, with 7 bases lining up with TRBD1. CDR1 is MNHEY, CDR2 SMNVEV, per germline (reference sequence). This CDR3 has 20 amino acids. The CDR3 sequence is CASSFGTGPTGNANTGELLF. For the CDR3, the DNA is TGTGCCAGCAGTTTTGGCACGGGTCCGACAGGGAACGCGAACACCGGGGAGCTGCTTTTT.

The chain uses TRBV28 and TRBJ2-2, with 9 bases fitting TRBD2. This CDR3 has 17 residues. V lost 8 bases, J lost 2 bases, and 12 bases stayed unmatched. Looked up from germline, CDR1 is MDHEN and CDR2 is SYDVKM. DNA for the CDR3: TGTGCCAGCGGACCCCCGGGGCTAGCGGGAAACACCGGGGAGCTGTTTTTT. Its protein product is CASGPPGLAGNTGELFF.

This chain joins TRBV28 and TRBJ2-7, with D possibly being TRBD1 (5 bases). The CDR3 length is 11 residues. V was clipped by 6 bases and J by 6 bases, with 9 bases between them. CDR1 and CDR2 from the germline V gene are MDHEN and SYDVKM. The DNA for the CDR3 is TGTGCCAGCAGGAAAAGGGGCGAGCAGTACTTC. Its translation is CASRKRGEQYF. Based on the CDR3 plus reference TRBV28 and TRBJ2-7, the full variable domain is DVKVTQSSRYLVKRTGEKVFLECVQDMDHENMFWYRQDPGLGLRLIYFSYDVKMKEKGDIPEGYSVSREKKERFSLILESASTNQTSMYLCASRKRGEQYFGPGTRLTVT.

V usage is TRBV5-1 and J usage is TRBJ2-1; TRBD2 might be the D (6 bases). The CDR3 totals 12 residues. The V and J ends lost 2 bases and 8 bases respectively, with 8 bases between them. Per germline, CDR1 SGHRS and CDR2 YFSETQ. DNA for the CDR3: TGCGCCAGCAGCTTCTCGGGGGATGAGCAGTTCTTC. Amino acids: CASSFSGDEQFF. Full variable domain (missing parts from reference TRBV5-1 and TRBJ2-1): KAGVTQTPRYLIKTRGQQVTLSCSPISGHRSVSWYQQTPGQGLQFLFEYFSETQRNKGNFPGRFSGRQFSNSRSEMNVSTLELGDSALYLCASSFSGDEQFFGPGTRLTVL.

V is TRBV7-9 and J is TRBJ2-5; 8 bases map to TRBD2. The CDR3 is made up of 12 amino acids. The V and J ends lost 5 bases and 14 bases, in that order; junction bases with no gene match: 10. Germline assignment: CDR1 SEHNR and CDR2 FQNEAQ (reference sequence). CDR3 in DNA: TGTGCCAGCAGCCCGGGGGGGGCCATAGTCTACTTC. Its protein is CASSPGGAIVYF.

This clone was seen just once. V gene TRBV7-2 combines with J gene TRBJ2-1, with 11 bases fitting TRBD2. In germline, CDR1 is SGHTA, CDR2 FQGNSA. The CDR3 has 15 amino acids. V shed 1 base and J 8 bases; nucleotides not matched to a gene: 4. The CDR3 DNA follows: TGTGCCAGCAGCTTAGTTAGCGGGGGGGACTATGAGCAGTTCTTC. This codes for CASSLVSGGDYEQFF.

The gene calls are TRBV4-3 and TRBJ2-5; D is ambiguous. Germline V gene lookup returns CDR1 LGHNA and CDR2 YSLEER. This CDR3 is 16 amino acids long. Deletions cut 3 bases from V and 6 bases from J, with 20 bases between. The CDR3 is CASSQDLRIGEKTQYF. Here the CDR3 DNA reads TGCGCCAGCAGCCAGGATCTCAGGATAGGTGAGAAGACCCAGTACTTC.

The CDR3 is CATYSSSYNSPLHF. The CDR3 coding sequence is TGTGCCACGTACAGCAGCTCCTATAATTCACCCCTCCACTTT. V gene TRBV10-3 combines with J gene TRBJ1-6; the D is unclear. V was trimmed by 10 bases and J by 0 bases, leaving 10 bases between them. The CDR3 is 14 amino acids. Germline V CDR1 and CDR2: ENHRY, SYGVKD.

The V call is TRBV2, the J call TRBJ2-7; 8 bases align to TRBD2. The CDR3 contains 16 residues. J lost 2 bases, V lost 4 bases, and 10 bases had no gene match. CDR1 is SNHLY, CDR2 FYNNEI, per germline. Written as DNA, the CDR3 is TGTGCCAGCAGTGTCGATGCAGGGACTAGGACCTACGAGCAGTACTTC. Translating gives CASSVDAGTRTYEQYF.

This clone occurred once. The chain uses TRBV2 and TRBJ2-4; the D is unclear. CDR1 and CDR2 from the germline V gene are SNHLY and FYNNEI. The CDR3 length is 12 residues. Trimming pared 1 base from V and 9 bases from J, leaving 7 bases between. CDR3 DNA: TGTGCCAGCAGTGAAGAGAGGCTCATTCAGTACTTC. Translation gives CASSEERLIQYF. Based on the CDR3 plus reference TRBV2 and TRBJ2-4, the full variable domain is EPEVTQTPSHQVTQMGQEVILRCVPISNHLYFYWYRQILGQKVEFLVSFYNNEISEKSEIFDDQFSVERPDGSNFTLKIRSTKLEDSAMYFCASSEERLIQYFGAGTRLSVL.

This clone was counted between two and nine times. The chain carries TRBV5-5 and TRBJ1-2, with no clear D. V was clipped by 0 bases and J by 3 bases, with 6 bases between them. The CDR3 extends over 13 amino acids. Germline V gives CDR1 SGHKS, CDR2 YYEKEE (reference sequence). The CDR3 DNA reads TGTGCCAGCAGCTTGGGACACGACTATGGCTACACCTTC. It codes for CASSLGHDYGYTF.

This chain links TRBV19 with TRBJ2-7; the D gene is possibly TRBD2 (8 bases). The CDR3 totals 15 residues. V lost 10 bases and J 1 base, leaving 20 bases between the germline ends. Germline V lookup: CDR1 LNHDA, CDR2 SQIVND (reference sequence). This CDR3 is CATRTGGGKSYEQYF. The CDR3 DNA reads TGTGCCACCCGAACGGGAGGGGGCAAGTCCTACGAGCAGTACTTC.

The rearrangement joins TRBV14 to TRBJ2-1; 8 bases line up with TRBD1. This CDR3 spans 17 amino acids. The ends lost 3 bases at V and 3 bases at J; junction bases unmatched: 10. Germline assignment: CDR1 SGHDN and CDR2 FVKESK. CDR3 loop: CASSHGRRQGIYNEQFF. In DNA form, the CDR3 reads TGTGCCAGCAGCCATGGGCGGAGACAGGGGATCTACAATGAGCAGTTCTTC.

The V call is TRBV5-1, the J call TRBJ2-6, with D possibly TRBD2 on 5 matching bases. Germline-derived CDR1 and CDR2 are SGHRS and YFSETQ. CDR3 length: 14 residues. With 4 bases removed from V and 7 bases from J, the gap between germline ends came to 12 bases. The CDR3 is CASSHDGGANVLTF. The CDR3 DNA follows: TGCGCCAGCAGCCATGACGGAGGCGCCAACGTCCTGACTTTC.

This clone was seen more than once but under ten times. The chain links TRBV7-3 to TRBJ2-3; 8 bases agree with TRBD2. CDR1 is SGHTA, CDR2 FQGTGA, per germline. The length of the CDR3 is 15 residues. The junction had 3 bases not matched to a gene; V was cut back by 0 bases and J by 4 bases. The CDR3 reads CASSLTSGESDTQYF. CDR3 bases: TGTGCCAGCAGCTTAACTAGCGGGGAGTCAGATACGCAGTATTTT.